This T cell receptor beta chain is from a study of T cell responses to AZD1222 COVID-19 vaccine. J gave up 6 bases and V 1 base, and 4 bases lay outside the gene matches. Germline CDR1 and CDR2: SGHTA and FQGNSA. The CDR3 is 14 amino acids. Regarding this clone: What it binds is not known.

Clones were read by immunoSEQ multiplex PCR, and TCRdb kept only the in-frame ones, dropping some. Found here are over 110,000 clones, about 92% of them singletons; the top ten hold just over 3%. Study-wide results and limits: Sampled repertoires all dated from after the peak T cell response. Spike-specific TCR breadth and depth rose after two AZD1222 doses. Unmutated variant regions are reportedly targeted by nearly half of spike-specific TCRs.

The chain combines TRBV7-2 with TRBJ1-1; 8 bases agree with TRBD1. This clonotype originated in an adult in good health. Specimen: peripheral blood, collected on day 0 of AZD1222 vaccination. The CDR3, as DNA: TGTGCCAGCAGCTTAGGGGGGACAGGAGCTGAAGCTTTCTTT. Translating gives CASSLGGTGAEAFF.